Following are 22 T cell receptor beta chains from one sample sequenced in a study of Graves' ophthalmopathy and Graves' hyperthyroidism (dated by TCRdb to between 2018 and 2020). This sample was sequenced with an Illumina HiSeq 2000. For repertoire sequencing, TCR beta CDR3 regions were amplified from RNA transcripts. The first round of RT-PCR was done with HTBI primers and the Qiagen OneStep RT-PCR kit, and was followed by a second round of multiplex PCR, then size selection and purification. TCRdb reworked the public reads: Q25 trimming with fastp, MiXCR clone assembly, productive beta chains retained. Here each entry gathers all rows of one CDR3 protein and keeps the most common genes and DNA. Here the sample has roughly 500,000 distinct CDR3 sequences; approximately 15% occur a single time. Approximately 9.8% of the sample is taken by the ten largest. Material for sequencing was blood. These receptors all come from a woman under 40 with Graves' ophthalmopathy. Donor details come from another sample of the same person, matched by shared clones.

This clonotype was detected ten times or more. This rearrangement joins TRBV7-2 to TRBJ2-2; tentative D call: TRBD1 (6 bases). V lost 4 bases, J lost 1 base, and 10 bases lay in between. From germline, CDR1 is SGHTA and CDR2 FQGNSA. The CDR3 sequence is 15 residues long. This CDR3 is CASSSGAWNTGELFF. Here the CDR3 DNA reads TGTGCCAGCAGCTCAGGGGCTTGGAACACCGGGGAGCTGTTTTTT.

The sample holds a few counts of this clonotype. The CDR3 nucleotides read TGTGCCAGCAGCTTCGGAATTCTGTCCTCTCCATACGAGCAGTACTTC. Residues: CASSFGILSSPYEQYF. The chain couples TRBV5-5 to TRBJ2-7; D unclear. The CDR3 is 16 residues long. The ends were cut back, 2 bases at V and 4 bases at J, with 19 bases in the middle. The germline gives CDR1 SGHKS, CDR2 YYEKEE (reference sequence).

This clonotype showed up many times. The CDR3 coding sequence is TGCAGTGCCCAGAGGGGTCGAGACAGGGGGGACGAGCAGTACTTC. Translated: CSAQRGRDRGDEQYF. V is TRBV20-1 and J is TRBJ2-7; 9 bases align to TRBD1. Germline trimming cut 6 bases from V and 5 bases from J; bases unmatched to any gene: 14. This CDR3 contains 15 residues. Germline V CDR1 and CDR2: DFQATT, SNEGSKA (reference sequence).

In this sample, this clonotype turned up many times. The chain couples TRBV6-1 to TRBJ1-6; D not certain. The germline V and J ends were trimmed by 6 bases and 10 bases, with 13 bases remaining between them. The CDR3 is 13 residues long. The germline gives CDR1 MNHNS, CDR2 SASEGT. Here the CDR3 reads CASRPTGGSPLHF. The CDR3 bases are TGTGCCAGCAGACCTACCGGAGGGTCACCCCTCCACTTT.

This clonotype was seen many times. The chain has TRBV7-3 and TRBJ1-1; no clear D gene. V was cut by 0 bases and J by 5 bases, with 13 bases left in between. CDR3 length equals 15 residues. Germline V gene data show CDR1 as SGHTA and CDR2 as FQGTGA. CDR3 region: CASSLTLGKMTEAFF. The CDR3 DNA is TGTGCCAGCAGCTTAACGTTGGGGAAAATGACTGAAGCTTTCTTT.

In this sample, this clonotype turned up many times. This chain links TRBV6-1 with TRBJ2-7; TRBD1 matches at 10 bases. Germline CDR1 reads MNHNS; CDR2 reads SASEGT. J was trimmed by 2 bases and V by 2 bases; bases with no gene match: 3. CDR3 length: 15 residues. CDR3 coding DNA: TGTGCCAGCAGTGAACAGGGGACAGGGGCCTACGAGCAGTACTTC. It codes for CASSEQGTGAYEQYF.

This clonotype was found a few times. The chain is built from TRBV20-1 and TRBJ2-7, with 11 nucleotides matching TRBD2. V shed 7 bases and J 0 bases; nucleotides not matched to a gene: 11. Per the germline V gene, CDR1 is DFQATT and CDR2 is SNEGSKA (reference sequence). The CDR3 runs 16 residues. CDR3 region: CSGLRLAGFFSYEQYF. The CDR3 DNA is TGCAGTGGCCTCCGACTAGCGGGATTTTTCTCCTACGAGCAGTACTTC.

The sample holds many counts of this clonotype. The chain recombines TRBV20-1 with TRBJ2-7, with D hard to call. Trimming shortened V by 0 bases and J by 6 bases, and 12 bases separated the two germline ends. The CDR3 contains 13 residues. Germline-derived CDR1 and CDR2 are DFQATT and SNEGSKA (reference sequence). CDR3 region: CSARDPRRVEQYF. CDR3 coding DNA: TGCAGTGCTAGAGATCCTAGAAGGGTCGAGCAGTACTTC.

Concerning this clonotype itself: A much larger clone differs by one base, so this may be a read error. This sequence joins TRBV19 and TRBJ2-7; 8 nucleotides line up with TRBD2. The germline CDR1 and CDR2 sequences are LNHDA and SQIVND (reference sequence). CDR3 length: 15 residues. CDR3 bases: TGTGCCAGTAGTATAGTATCAGCGGGAGATTACGAGCGGTACTTC. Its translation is CASSIVSAGDYERYF.

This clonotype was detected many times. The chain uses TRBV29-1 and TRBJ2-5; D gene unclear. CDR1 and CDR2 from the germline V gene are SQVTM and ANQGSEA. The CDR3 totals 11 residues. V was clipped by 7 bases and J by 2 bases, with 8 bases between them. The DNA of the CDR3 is TGCAGCGGTTGGGCACAAGAGACCCAGTACTTC. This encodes CSGWAQETQYF. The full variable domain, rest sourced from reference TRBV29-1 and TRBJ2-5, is SAVISQKPSRDICQRGTSLTIQCQVDSQVTMMFWYRQQPGQSLTLIATANQGSEATYESGFVIDKFPISRPNLTFSTLTVSNMSPEDSSIYLCSGWAQETQYFGPGTRLLVL.

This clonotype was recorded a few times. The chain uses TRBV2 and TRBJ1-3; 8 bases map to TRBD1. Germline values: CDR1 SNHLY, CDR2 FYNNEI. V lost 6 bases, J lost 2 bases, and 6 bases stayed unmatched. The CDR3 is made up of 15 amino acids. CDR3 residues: CASSPEQGAGNTIYF. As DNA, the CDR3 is TGTGCCAGCAGCCCCGAACAGGGGGCTGGAAACACCATATATTTT. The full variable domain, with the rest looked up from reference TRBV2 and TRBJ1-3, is EPEVTQTPSHQVTQMGQEVILRCVPISNHLYFYWYRQILGQKVEFLVSFYNNEISEKSEIFDDQFSVERPDGSNFTLKIRSTKLEDSAMYFCASSPEQGAGNTIYFGEGSWLTVV.

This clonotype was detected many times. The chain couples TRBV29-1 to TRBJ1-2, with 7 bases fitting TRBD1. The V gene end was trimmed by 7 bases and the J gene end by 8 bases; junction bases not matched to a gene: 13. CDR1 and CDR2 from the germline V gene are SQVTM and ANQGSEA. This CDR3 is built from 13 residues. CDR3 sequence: CSAGTDSRVGYTF. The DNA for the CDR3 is TGCAGCGCCGGGACAGACTCCAGAGTCGGCTACACCTTC.

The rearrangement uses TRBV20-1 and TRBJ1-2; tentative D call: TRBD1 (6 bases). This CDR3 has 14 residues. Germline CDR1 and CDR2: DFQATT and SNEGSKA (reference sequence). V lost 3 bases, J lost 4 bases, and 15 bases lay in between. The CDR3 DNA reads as TGCAGTGCTAGGGCCTCCGGGGGGGCCTATGGCTACACCTTC. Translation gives CSARASGGAYGYTF.

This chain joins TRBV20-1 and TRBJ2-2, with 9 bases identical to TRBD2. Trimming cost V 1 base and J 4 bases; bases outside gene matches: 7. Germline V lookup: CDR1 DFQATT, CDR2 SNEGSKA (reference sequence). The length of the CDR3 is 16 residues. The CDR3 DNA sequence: TGCAGTGCTAGAGCCCGCGGGGGGGCCGGCACCGGGGAGCTGTTTTTT. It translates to CSARARGGAGTGELFF.

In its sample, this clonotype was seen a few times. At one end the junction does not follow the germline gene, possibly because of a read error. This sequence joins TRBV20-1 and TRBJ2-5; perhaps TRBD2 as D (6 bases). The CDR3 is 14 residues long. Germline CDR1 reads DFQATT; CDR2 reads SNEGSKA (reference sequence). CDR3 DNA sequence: TGCAGTGCTAGGGTAATAGCGGCCCAAGAGACCAAGTACTTC. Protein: CSARVIAAQETKYF.

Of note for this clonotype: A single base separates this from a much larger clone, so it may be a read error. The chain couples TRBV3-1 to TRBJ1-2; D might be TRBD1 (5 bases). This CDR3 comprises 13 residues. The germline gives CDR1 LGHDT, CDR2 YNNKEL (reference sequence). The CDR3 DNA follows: TGTGCCAGCAGACCGGGAGGGGTCTATGGCTACGCCTTC. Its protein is CASRPGGVYGYAF.

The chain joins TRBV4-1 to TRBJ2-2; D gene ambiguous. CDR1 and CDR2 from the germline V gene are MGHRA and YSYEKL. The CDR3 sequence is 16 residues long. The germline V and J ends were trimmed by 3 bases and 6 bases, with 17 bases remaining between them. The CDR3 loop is CASSQTSANRAGELFF. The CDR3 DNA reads TGCGCCAGCAGCCAGACTTCGGCGAATAGGGCCGGGGAGCTGTTTTTT.

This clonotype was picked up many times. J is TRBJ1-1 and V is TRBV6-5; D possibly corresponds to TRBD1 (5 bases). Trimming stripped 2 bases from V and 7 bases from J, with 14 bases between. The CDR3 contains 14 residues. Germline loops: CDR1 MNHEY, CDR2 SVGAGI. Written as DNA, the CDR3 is TGTGCCAGCAGTTACAGGCAGGGAGGATATGAAGCTTTCTTT. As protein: CASSYRQGGYEAFF.

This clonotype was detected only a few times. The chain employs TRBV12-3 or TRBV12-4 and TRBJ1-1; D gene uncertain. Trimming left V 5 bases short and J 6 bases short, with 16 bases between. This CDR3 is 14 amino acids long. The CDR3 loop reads CASSHLTSLAEAFF. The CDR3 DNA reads TGTGCCAGCAGTCATCTAACAAGCTTGGCTGAAGCTTTCTTT.

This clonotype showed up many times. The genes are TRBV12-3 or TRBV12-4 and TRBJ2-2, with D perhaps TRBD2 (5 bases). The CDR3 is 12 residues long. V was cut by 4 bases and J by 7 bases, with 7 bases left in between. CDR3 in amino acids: CASSYGIGELFF. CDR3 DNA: TGTGCCAGCAGTTACGGGATCGGGGAGCTGTTTTTT.

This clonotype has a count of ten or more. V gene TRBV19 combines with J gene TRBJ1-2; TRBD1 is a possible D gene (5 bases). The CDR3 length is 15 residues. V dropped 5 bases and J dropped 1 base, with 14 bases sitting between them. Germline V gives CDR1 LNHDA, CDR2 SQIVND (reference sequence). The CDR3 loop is CASSSTGTVNYGYTF. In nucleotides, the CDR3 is TGTGCCAGTAGTTCCACCGGGACGGTTAACTATGGCTACACCTTC.

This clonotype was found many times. CDR3 nucleotides: TGCAGCGTTGAACAATCCGAAGACAGTGATAGCAATCAGCCCCAGCATTTT. Protein: CSVEQSEDSDSNQPQHF. The chain recombines TRBV29-1 with TRBJ1-5, with D perhaps matching TRBD1 (5 bases). Germline-derived CDR1 and CDR2 are SQVTM and ANQGSEA. The CDR3 is 17 amino acids. V gave up 2 bases and J gave up 0 bases, with 17 bases separating them.